Presented here are 9 T cell receptor beta chains from one specimen sequenced in a study of T cells after posttransplantation cyclophosphamide. Generated by immunoSEQ multiplex PCR, the TCRdb table keeps only in-frame clones and is missing some. The profile shows around 22,000 clones, approximately 88% of them singletons. Sampled 1 year posttransplant, controls received myeloablative marrow transplants, methotrexate and a calcineurin inhibitor. Sequencing was performed on PBMCs, taken after an allogeneic stem cell transplant with a calcineurin inhibitor and methotrexate. These receptors came from a female patient aged 50-60 years who received an allogeneic stem cell transplant from an unrelated donor, was CMV-positive, and had chronic GVHD only. The graft donor may be the source of some T cells.

This sequence joins TRBV30 and TRBJ1-1, with D perhaps matching TRBD1 (5 bases). Germline CDR1 is GTSNPN and CDR2 is SVGIG (reference sequence). V lost 7 bases to trimming and J lost 5 bases, with 17 bases between them. The CDR3 is 13 residues long. In nucleotides, the CDR3 is TGTGCCTCGTACGGGGGGGGAAGGACTGAAGCTTTCTTT. Its translation: CASYGGGRTEAFF.

V is TRBV7-9 and J is TRBJ2-1; 11 bases align to TRBD2. The CDR3 loop spans 19 amino acids. CDR1 is SEHNR, CDR2 FQNEAQ, per germline (reference sequence). J was trimmed by 3 bases and V by 6 bases; bases with no gene match: 16. In DNA, the CDR3 is TGTGCCAGCAGTCCGGAAATCGGGCTAGCGGGGGGACTCTACAATGAGCAGTTCTTC. As protein: CASSPEIGLAGGLYNEQFF.

The rearrangement uses TRBV5-4 and TRBJ2-1, with D possibly being TRBD1 (5 bases). The germline CDR1 and CDR2 sequences are SGHNT and YYREEE (reference sequence). This CDR3 contains 16 residues. V was cut by 0 bases and J by 0 bases, with 10 bases left in between. CDR3 loop: CASSLGGGSSYNEQFF. The CDR3 DNA sequence: TGTGCCAGCAGCTTGGGGGGCGGTAGCTCCTACAATGAGCAGTTCTTC. The whole variable domain, filled in from reference TRBV5-4 and TRBJ2-1, reads ETGVTQSPTHLIKTRGQQVTLRCSSQSGHNTVSWYQQALGQGPQFIFQYYREEENGRGNFPPRFSGLQFPNYSSELNVNALELDDSALYLCASSLGGGSSYNEQFFGPGTRLTVL.

This chain links TRBV9 with TRBJ2-3, with D possibly being TRBD2 (5 bases). CDR1 and CDR2 from the germline V gene are SGDLS and YYNGEE. The CDR3 consists of 13 residues. The germline V and J ends were trimmed by 3 bases and 5 bases, with 10 bases remaining between them. CDR3 sequence reads: CASSDRRRDTQYF. The CDR3 bases are TGTGCCAGCAGCGACCGGAGGCGAGATACGCAGTATTTT.

V and J are TRBV27 and TRBJ2-5; 10 bases fit TRBD1. The germline V gene encodes CDR1 MNHEY and CDR2 SMNVEV (reference sequence). The CDR3 is made up of 17 amino acids. The V segment lost 8 bases and the J segment 5 bases; nucleotides outside the gene matches: 17. CDR3 DNA: TGTGCCAGCGGAACCCAAGGGGGGACAGGGGTGCGCGAGACCCAGTACTTC. Translated, it gives CASGTQGGTGVRETQYF.

The V gene is TRBV6-5, the J gene TRBJ2-7; 7 bases match TRBD1. With 6 bases clipped from V and 4 bases from J, the junction kept 9 bases outside the gene matches. This CDR3 contains 14 residues. Looked up from germline, CDR1 is MNHEY and CDR2 is SVGAGI. The CDR3 sequence: CASRDRMGAYEQYF. CDR3 DNA: TGTGCCAGCAGGGACAGGATGGGGGCTTACGAGCAGTACTTC.

The chain is built from TRBV6-6 and TRBJ2-1; 10 nucleotides align to TRBD2. This CDR3 has 16 residues. Germline CDR1 reads MNHNY; CDR2 reads SVGAGI (reference sequence). Germline trimming cut 6 bases from V and 8 bases from J; bases unmatched to any gene: 13. The DNA for the CDR3 is TGTGCCAGCAGGACAACCCTAGCGGGAGCGTTAGATGAGCAGTTCTTC. The encoded protein is CASRTTLAGALDEQFF.

This clone was seen only once. This chain links TRBV7-3 with TRBJ2-7, with 10 bases lining up with TRBD2. The CDR3 length is 16 residues. Losses at the gene ends were 5 bases for V and 6 bases for J; bases not matched to a gene: 13. Germline CDR1 SGHTA, CDR2 FQGTGA. The CDR3 loop is CASSPQGLAGVAEQYF. For the CDR3, the DNA is TGTGCCAGCAGCCCTCAAGGGCTAGCGGGAGTCGCCGAGCAGTACTTC.

The chain employs TRBV27 and TRBJ2-3, with D possibly TRBD1 on 7 matching bases. CDR3 length: 14 amino acids. Germline CDR1 and CDR2: MNHEY and SMNVEV (reference sequence). The V gene lost 3 bases and the J gene lost 7 bases, with 14 bases spanning the gap. This CDR3 is CASSFQGGRYTQYF. CDR3 sequence (DNA): TGTGCCAGCAGTTTCCAGGGGGGCAGATATACGCAGTATTTT.